This entry describes one TCR beta chain. Its antigen is not known. TCRdb reprocessed the reads with MiXCR, giving one entry per CDR3 protein. This sample has 150,000 or so distinct CDR3 sequences, with around 30% found just once. This sample was taken from a study of T cell repertoires in cytomegalovirus infection. Study-wide context: In the study, CMV epitopes included recently identified HLA-C-restricted and well-studied HLA-B-restricted ones. Based on public TCR beta signatures, there were indications of CMV infection and of a matching HLA type.

Whole-study findings and limits: Dominant in the ex vivo response were TCR beta clonotypes restricted by HLA-C and specific for CMV.

CDR1 MNHEY and CDR2 SMNVEV come from the germline V gene (reference sequence). This CDR3 has 13 amino acids. V gave up 4 bases and J gave up 3 bases, with 6 bases separating them. This TCR was sampled from a human donor in good health (CMV status not recorded). Some clones in this sample may be carry-over from other donors' samples. Sequencing used CD8+ T cells from cultured PBMCs, obtained from culture after CMV antigen stimulation. V gene TRBV27 combines with J gene TRBJ2-2; D not certain. CDR3 sequence: CASSSTYTGELFF. In DNA, the CDR3 is TGTGCCAGCAGTTCAACCTACACCGGGGAGCTGTTTTTT.